In its sample, the clone carrying this T cell receptor (beta chain) was seen once. Its antigen remains unidentified. The data stem from a study of CD8 T cells in Susac syndrome. The study, taken as a whole, reports: The relatively small number of individuals in the TCR sequencing and HLA analysis was acknowledged by the study.

The CDR3 is made up of 15 amino acids. Germline CDR1 and CDR2: DFQATT and SNEGSKA (reference sequence). The V and J ends lost 0 bases and 6 bases respectively, with 15 bases between them. RNA amounts of roughly 0.45 to 1 ug underwent reverse transcription with random hexamers. TCRdb ran MiXCR on the immunoSEQ multiplex PCR reads and lists one entry per CDR3 protein. The sample consists of some 260,000 distinct CDR3 sequences, about 88% of them appearing once. CD8+ and CD4+ T cells from blood underwent TCR beta sequencing. Negative magnetic isolation gave CD8+ and CD4+ cells; FACS enriched CD8+ TEMRA. The rearrangement uses TRBV20-1 and TRBJ2-1; maybe TRBD1 (5 bases). The receptor comes from a human donor with multiple sclerosis. Sequencing was carried out using CD8+ T cells from PBMCs. In nucleotides, the CDR3 is TGCAGTGCTAGAGATCTACAGGTGGTTGGCAATGAGCAGTTCTTC. As protein: CSARDLQVVGNEQFF.